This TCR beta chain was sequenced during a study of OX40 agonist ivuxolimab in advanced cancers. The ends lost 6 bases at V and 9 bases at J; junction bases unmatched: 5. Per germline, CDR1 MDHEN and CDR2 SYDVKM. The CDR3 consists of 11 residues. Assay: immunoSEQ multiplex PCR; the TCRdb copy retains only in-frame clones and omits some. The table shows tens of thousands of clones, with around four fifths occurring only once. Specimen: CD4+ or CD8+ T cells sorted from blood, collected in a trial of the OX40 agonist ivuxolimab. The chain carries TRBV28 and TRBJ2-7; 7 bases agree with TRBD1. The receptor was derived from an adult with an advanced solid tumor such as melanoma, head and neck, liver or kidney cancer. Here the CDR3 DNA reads TGTGCCAGCAGCCATGCAGGGGGGCAGTACTTC. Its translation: CASSHAGGQYF.